Each of the 25 T cell receptor beta chains below was sequenced from the same sample in a study of blood T cell repertoires in COVID-19. The method was immunoSEQ multiplex PCR; TCRdb's version includes in-frame clones alone and lacks a portion of them. The table has some 150,000 clones, 80% to 90% seen once; the top ten hold 8%. The sequencing input was peripheral blood. The receptors originated from an older woman with COVID-19, enrolled during active disease.

The chain uses TRBV28 and TRBJ1-3; tentative D call: TRBD1 (6 bases). Germline V gene data show CDR1 as MDHEN and CDR2 as SYDVKM. The CDR3 runs 15 residues. Trimming removed 6 bases from V and 3 bases from J, with 15 bases in between. CDR3 bases: TGTGCCAGCAGGGGGGCCGACCTTGTTGGAAACACCATATATTTT. Encoded protein: CASRGADLVGNTIYF. The complete variable domain, with remaining parts taken from reference TRBV28 and TRBJ1-3, reads DVKVTQSSRYLVKRTGEKVFLECVQDMDHENMFWYRQDPGLGLRLIYFSYDVKMKEKGDIPEGYSVSREKKERFSLILESASTNQTSMYLCASRGADLVGNTIYFGEGSWLTVV.

This chain uses TRBV24-1 with TRBJ2-2, with 12 bases identical to TRBD1. V dropped 6 bases and J dropped 8; count of bases not matched to a gene: 15. This CDR3 is built from 18 residues. Germline loops: CDR1 KGHDR, CDR2 SFDVKD. The CDR3 sequence: CATSRSAGTGGPTGELFF. DNA of the CDR3: TGTGCCACCAGTCGTTCGGCCGGGACAGGGGGCCCCACGGGGGAGCTGTTTTTT.

Only a few counts were recorded for this clone. The gene calls are TRBV5-1 and TRBJ1-5, with no clear D. The ends were cut back, 6 bases at V and 0 bases at J, with 13 bases in the middle. The CDR3 runs 15 residues. Germline V gene data show CDR1 as SGHRS and CDR2 as YFSETQ. CDR3 sequence reads: CASKPEPYSNQPQHF. The CDR3 DNA follows: TGCGCCAGCAAACCAGAACCATATAGCAATCAGCCCCAGCATTTT.

V gene TRBV5-6 combines with J gene TRBJ1-2; TRBD1 matches at 7 bases. This CDR3 comprises 16 residues. Germline assignment: CDR1 SGHDT and CDR2 YYEEEE. V lost 4 bases, J lost 6 bases, and 15 bases stayed unmatched. CDR3 sequence: CASSPQWKTGDNGYTF. The DNA of the CDR3 is TGTGCCAGCAGCCCACAATGGAAAACAGGGGACAATGGCTACACCTTC.

The chain links TRBV7-2 to TRBJ2-7; TRBD2 aligns across 8 bases. The length of the CDR3 is 13 residues. V shed 3 bases and J 3 bases; nucleotides not matched to a gene: 1. CDR1 and CDR2 from the germline V gene are SGHTA and FQGNSA. Here the CDR3 reads CASSFTSGYEQYF. The CDR3 DNA reads as TGTGCCAGCAGCTTTACTAGCGGCTACGAGCAGTACTTC.

The rearrangement uses TRBV7-6 and TRBJ2-7, with 7 bases that match TRBD1. The trim removed 4 bases at V and 1 base at J, leaving 4 bases unmatched. The CDR3 spans 14 residues. Germline V gene sequence: CDR1 SGHVS, CDR2 FNYEAQ. DNA for the CDR3: TGTGCCAGCAGCTCCTTGGACAGGTCCTACGAGCAGTACTTC. This gives the protein CASSSLDRSYEQYF.

The chain couples TRBV10-3 to TRBJ1-4, with D uncertain. Germline values: CDR1 ENHRY, CDR2 SYGVKD. V was trimmed by 11 bases and J by 4 bases, leaving 14 bases between them. There are 13 residues in the CDR3. The DNA of the CDR3 is TGTGCCTCCAGGTGGGGAGATAATGAAAAACTGTTTTTT. It codes for CASRWGDNEKLFF.

This clone was observed a few times. This chain joins TRBV5-1 and TRBJ1-5; 10 positions match TRBD1. V lost 6 bases and J lost 6; bases outside the gene matches: 9. CDR3 length: 15 residues. Germline loops: CDR1 SGHRS, CDR2 YFSETQ. The CDR3 sequence: CASTPTGGLGQPQHF. CDR3 nucleotides: TGCGCCAGCACCCCGACAGGGGGCTTAGGTCAGCCCCAGCATTTT.

The rearrangement links TRBV18 to TRBJ1-1; no clear D gene. The CDR3 is made up of 12 amino acids. The germline V gene has CDR1 KGHSH and CDR2 LQKENI. The germline V and J ends were trimmed by 2 bases and 3 bases, with 4 bases remaining between them. As DNA, the CDR3 is TGTGCCAGCTCACCATCGGACACTGAAGCTTTCTTT. Protein sequence: CASSPSDTEAFF.

This clone was observed once. The V gene is TRBV27, the J gene TRBJ2-1; D gene ambiguous. Per germline, CDR1 MNHEY and CDR2 SMNVEV (reference sequence). V was trimmed by 4 bases and J by 9 bases, leaving 4 bases between them. This CDR3 is built from 10 residues. CDR3 sequence: CASSSSEQFF. CDR3 bases: TGTGCCAGCAGTTCTAGTGAGCAGTTCTTC.

The chain employs TRBV7-2 and TRBJ1-2, with D hard to call. Germline CDR1 and CDR2: SGHTA and FQGNSA. The germline V and J ends were trimmed by 1 base and 4 bases, with 16 bases remaining between them. CDR3 size: 16 residues. The DNA for the CDR3 is TGTGCCAGCAGCTTAGGCGGCCGGGAGTCCAGCTATGGCTACACCTTC. This gives the protein CASSLGGRESSYGYTF. Full variable domain (outside the CDR3, taken from reference TRBV7-2 and TRBJ1-2): GAGVSQSPSNKVTEKGKDVELRCDPISGHTALYWYRQSLGQGLEFLIYFQGNSAPDKSGLPSDRFSAERTGGSVSTLTIQRTQQEDSAVYLCASSLGGRESSYGYTFGSGTRLTVV.

The chain recombines TRBV5-1 with TRBJ2-1; D perhaps matches TRBD2 (5 bases). Between the trimmed V and J ends, which lost 0 bases and 10 bases, there was a span of 8 bases. The CDR3 extends over 12 amino acids. The V gene's germline CDR1 is SGHRS and CDR2 YFSETQ. For the CDR3, the DNA is TGCGCCAGCAGCTTGGCGGGGTCCGAGCAGTTCTTC. Its translation is CASSLAGSEQFF. Combining the CDR3 with reference TRBV5-1 and TRBJ2-1 gives the whole variable domain KAGVTQTPRYLIKTRGQQVTLSCSPISGHRSVSWYQQTPGQGLQFLFEYFSETQRNKGNFPGRFSGRQFSNSRSEMNVSTLELGDSALYLCASSLAGSEQFFGPGTRLTVL.

For this clone: At one of its ends the junction is not consistent with the germline gene, which may arise from a read error. The chain links TRBV12-3 or TRBV12-4 to TRBJ2-7; D is ambiguous. The length of the CDR3 is 13 residues. The CDR3 bases are TGTGCCAGCAGTTTAGCGGCCCAGGCCCCCTCCAACTTC. Translating it yields CASSLAAQAPSNF.

The V call is TRBV2, the J call TRBJ1-5; 8 bases fit TRBD1. The CDR3 extends over 14 amino acids. Germline CDR1 and CDR2: SNHLY and FYNNEI. V was clipped by 6 bases and J by 4 bases; unmatched bases: 5. The CDR3 sequence is CASRPRTGNQPQHF. The CDR3 DNA reads TGTGCCAGCAGGCCGCGGACAGGGAATCAGCCCCAGCATTTT.

The chain carries TRBV14 and TRBJ1-3, with a possible D match to TRBD1 (6 bases). This CDR3 is 14 amino acids long. The V gene lost 1 base and the J gene lost 3 bases, with 7 bases spanning the gap. Germline V lookup: CDR1 SGHDN, CDR2 FVKESK. The CDR3 is CASSQAGVGNTIYF. DNA of the CDR3: TGTGCCAGCAGCCAAGCAGGGGTTGGAAACACCATATATTTT.

The chain carries TRBV5-1 and TRBJ1-5; D is ambiguous. Germline assignment: CDR1 SGHRS and CDR2 YFSETQ. V was trimmed by 4 bases and J by 5 bases, leaving 19 bases between them. The CDR3 extends over 16 amino acids. The CDR3: CASSVAGGGEDQPQHF. In nucleotides, the CDR3 is TGCGCCAGCAGCGTGGCGGGAGGAGGAGAAGATCAGCCCCAGCATTTT.

This clone was counted a few times. The gene calls are TRBV3-1 (or the pseudogene TRBV3-2) and TRBJ2-2, with 7 bases lining up with TRBD1. The ends lost 0 bases at V and 4 bases at J; junction bases unmatched: 11. The CDR3 runs to 18 residues. Germline CDR1 reads LGHDT; CDR2 reads YNNKEL (reference sequence). The CDR3 DNA is TGTGCCAGCAGCCAAGACGGGGATAGGGGGCCTGGCACCGGGGAGCTGTTTTTT. It yields the protein CASSQDGDRGPGTGELFF.

J is TRBJ2-1 and V is TRBV5-1, with 7 bases that match TRBD2. Trimming removed 1 base from V and 3 bases from J; junction bases left unmatched: 1. The CDR3 covers 14 residues. In germline, CDR1 is SGHRS, CDR2 YFSETQ. CDR3 sequence reads: CASSLSGDYNEQFF. CDR3 sequence (DNA): TGCGCCAGCAGCTTGAGCGGGGACTACAATGAGCAGTTCTTC.

This clone was picked up one time. This CDR3 is also generated by other DNA sequences in the sample. This chain joins TRBV12-3 or TRBV12-4 and TRBJ2-7; D is undetermined. There are 13 residues in the CDR3. Deletions cut 7 bases from V and 1 base from J, with 11 bases between. The CDR3 reads CASTATGSYEQYF. CDR3 nucleotides: TGTGCCAGCACCGCGACGGGTTCCTACGAGCAGTACTTC.

The gene calls are TRBV2 and TRBJ1-1, with 7 positions matching TRBD1. The CDR3 has 14 amino acids. Germline trimming cut 5 bases from V and 4 bases from J; bases unmatched to any gene: 7. From germline, CDR1 is SNHLY and CDR2 FYNNEI. Here the CDR3 reads CASSFSTGATEAFF. DNA of the CDR3: TGTGCCAGCAGTTTTTCCACAGGGGCCACTGAAGCTTTCTTT.

This clone was seen only a few times. The rearrangement links TRBV10-2 to TRBJ1-1, with D unresolved. The CDR3 has 13 residues. Trimming shortened V by 6 bases and J by 1 base, and 9 bases separated the two germline ends. Germline V gives CDR1 WSHSY, CDR2 SAAADI. The CDR3 nucleotides are TGCGCCAGCAGACGACTAACGAACACTGAAGCTTTCTTT. This codes for CASRRLTNTEAFF.

The chain links TRBV19 to TRBJ1-1, with TRBD1 matching 9 bases. This CDR3 comprises 17 residues. Losses at the gene ends were 6 bases for V and 1 base for J; bases not matched to a gene: 12. Germline-derived CDR1 and CDR2 are LNHDA and SQIVND (reference sequence). For the CDR3, the DNA is TGTGCCAGTAGCTGGACAGGGGAGAAAAAGAAGAACACTGAAGCTTTCTTT. Protein: CASSWTGEKKKNTEAFF.

The chain employs TRBV5-1 and TRBJ1-2; TRBD1 agrees at 9 bases. This CDR3 spans 13 amino acids. CDR1 is SGHRS and CDR2 is YFSETQ in the germline V gene. V was pared by 6 bases and J by 3 bases, with 3 bases of the junction left unmatched. DNA of the CDR3: TGCGCCAGCATGGGGACAGGGCACTATGGCTACACCTTC. Residues: CASMGTGHYGYTF.

The chain employs TRBV10-3 and TRBJ1-5, with D possibly TRBD1 on 5 matching bases. Deletions cut 10 bases from V and 0 bases from J, with 10 bases between. Germline V gene data show CDR1 as ENHRY and CDR2 as SYGVKD. CDR3 length: 13 amino acids. The CDR3 bases are TGTGCCACAACCGGGGGTAGCAATCAGCCCCAGCATTTT. It specifies CATTGGSNQPQHF.

In this sample, this clone turned up a few times. The rearrangement joins TRBV18 to TRBJ2-7, with D maybe TRBD1 (5 bases). V dropped 3 bases and J dropped 3 bases, with 15 bases sitting between them. This CDR3 spans 15 amino acids. Germline CDR1 reads KGHSH; CDR2 reads LQKENI. The CDR3 DNA reads as TGTGCCAGCTCACCTGGGCAGGGTGCCTACTACGAGCAGTACTTC. This encodes CASSPGQGAYYEQYF.